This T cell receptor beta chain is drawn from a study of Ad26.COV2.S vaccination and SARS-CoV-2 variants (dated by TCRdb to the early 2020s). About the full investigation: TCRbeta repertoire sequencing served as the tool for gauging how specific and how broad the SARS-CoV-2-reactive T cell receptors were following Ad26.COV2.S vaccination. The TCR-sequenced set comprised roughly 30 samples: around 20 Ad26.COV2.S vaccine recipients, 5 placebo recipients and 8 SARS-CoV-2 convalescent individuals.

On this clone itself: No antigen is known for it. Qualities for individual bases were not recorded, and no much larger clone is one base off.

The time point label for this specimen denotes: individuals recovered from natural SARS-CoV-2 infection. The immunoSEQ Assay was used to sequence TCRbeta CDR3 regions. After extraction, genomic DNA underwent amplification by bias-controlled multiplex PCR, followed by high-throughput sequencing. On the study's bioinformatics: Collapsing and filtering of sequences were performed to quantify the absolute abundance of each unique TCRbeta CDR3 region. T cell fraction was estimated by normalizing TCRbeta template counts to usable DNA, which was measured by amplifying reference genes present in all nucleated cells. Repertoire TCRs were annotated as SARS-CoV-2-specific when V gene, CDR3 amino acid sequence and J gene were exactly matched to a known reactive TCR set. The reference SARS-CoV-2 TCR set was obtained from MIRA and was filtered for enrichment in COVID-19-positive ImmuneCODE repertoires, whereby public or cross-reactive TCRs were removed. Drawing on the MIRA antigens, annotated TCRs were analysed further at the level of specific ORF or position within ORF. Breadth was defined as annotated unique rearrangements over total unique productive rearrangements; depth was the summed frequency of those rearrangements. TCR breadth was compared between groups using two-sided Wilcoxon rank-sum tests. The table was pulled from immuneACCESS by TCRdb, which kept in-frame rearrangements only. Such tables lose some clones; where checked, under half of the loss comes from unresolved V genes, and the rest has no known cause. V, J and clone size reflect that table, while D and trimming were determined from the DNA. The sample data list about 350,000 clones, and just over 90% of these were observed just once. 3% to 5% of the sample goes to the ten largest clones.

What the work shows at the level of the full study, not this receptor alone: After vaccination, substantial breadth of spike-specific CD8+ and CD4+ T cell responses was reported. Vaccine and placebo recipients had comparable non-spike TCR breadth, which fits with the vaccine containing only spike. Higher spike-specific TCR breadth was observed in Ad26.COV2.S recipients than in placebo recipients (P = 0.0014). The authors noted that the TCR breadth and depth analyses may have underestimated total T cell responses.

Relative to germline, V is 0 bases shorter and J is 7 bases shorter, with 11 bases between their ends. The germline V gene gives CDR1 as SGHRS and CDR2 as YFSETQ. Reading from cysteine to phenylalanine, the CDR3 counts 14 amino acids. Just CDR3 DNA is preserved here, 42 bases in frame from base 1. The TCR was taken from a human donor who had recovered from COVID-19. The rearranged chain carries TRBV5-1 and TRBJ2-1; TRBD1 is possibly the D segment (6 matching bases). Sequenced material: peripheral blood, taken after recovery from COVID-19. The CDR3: CASSLVGGRNEQFF. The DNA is TGCGCCAGCAGCTTGGTAGGGGGAAGGAATGAGCAGTTCTTC.